The following is a T cell receptor (beta chain) sequence with its context. Time point here: after trial treatment. This sample's treatment: LDRT plus nivolumab, ipilimumab, low-dose cyclophosphamide and aspirin (RACIN trial). Ipilimumab, nivolumab, aspirin, low-dose cyclophosphamide and low-dose radiotherapy were administered to donors. The entry originates in a study of low-dose radiotherapy and immunotherapy resistance in tumors. Turning to the study itself: Patients received cyclophosphamide 200 mg/m2 intravenously every two weeks, the day before radiation-immunotherapy. Study patients were administered oral aspirin at 300 mg daily for four cycles from cycle 1 day 1.

Priming of first-strand cDNA relied on TRAV- and TRBV-specific primers (covering alpha and beta chains). The PCR that amplified TCRs ran for 15 to 25 cycles, relying on a constant-region primer and a V-primer adapter. The isolated mRNA underwent amplification through in vitro transcription. MiXCR, run by TCRdb on the reads, gives a single entry per CDR3 protein. The sample includes 39,000 or so distinct CDR3 sequences, 20% to 25% of them seen just once. V was shortened by 4 bases and J by 3 bases, with 13 bases between the two germline ends. The CDR3 is 15 amino acids. Germline-derived CDR1 and CDR2 are SGHKS and YYEKEE (reference sequence).

The TCR originated in a female donor with ovarian cancer. The rearrangement uses TRBV5-5 and TRBJ2-2; TRBD1 or TRBD2 may be the D gene (6 bases each). The starting material was PBMCs, obtained after low-dose radiotherapy plus immunotherapy. In DNA, the CDR3 is TGTGCCAGCAGCCCGCGGAGGGGGGACACCGGGGAGCTGTTTTTT. Its protein is CASSPRRGDTGELFF.